A single sample is the source of the 16 T cell receptor beta chains below, sequenced in a study of CD8 T cells in Susac syndrome. Random hexamers served to reverse transcribe roughly 0.45 to 1 ug RNA. Each CDR3 protein gets one entry after TCRdb re-called the immunoSEQ multiplex PCR reads with MiXCR. This sample has 150,000 to 160,000 distinct CDR3 sequences, with around 95% found just once. Sequencing was carried out using CD8+ T cells from PBMCs. These receptors all stem from a human donor with multiple sclerosis.

V is TRBV29-1 and J is TRBJ2-7; a possible D gene is TRBD2 (6 bases). Trimming left V 1 base short and J 1 base short, with 8 bases between. Germline CDR1 is SQVTM and CDR2 is ANQGSEA. The CDR3 runs to 13 residues. CDR3 nucleotide sequence: TGCAGCGTTGAAGTGGAGGGATCCTACGAGCAGTACTTC. Encoded protein: CSVEVEGSYEQYF.

The chain couples TRBV9 to TRBJ1-5; D unresolved. Germline V lookup: CDR1 SGDLS, CDR2 YYNGEE. The CDR3 sequence is 14 residues long. V lost 0 bases and J lost 7, with 11 bases in between. Here the CDR3 reads CASSVGGAGQPQHF. CDR3 sequence (DNA): TGTGCCAGCAGCGTAGGGGGAGCAGGACAGCCCCAGCATTTT.

The CDR3 sequence: CAWSRVISRRSSYEQYF. In nucleotides, the CDR3 is TGTGCCTGGAGTAGGGTCATCAGTCGGAGAAGCTCCTACGAGCAGTACTTC. The chain is built from TRBV30 and TRBJ2-7; D unclear. V was trimmed by 2 bases and J by 0 bases, leaving 20 bases between them. CDR3 length: 17 amino acids. The germline CDR1 and CDR2 sequences are GTSNPN and SVGIG (reference sequence).

This clonotype has only one observation. The chain employs TRBV3-1 and TRBJ2-3; maybe TRBD1 (6 bases). The germline V gene has CDR1 LGHDT and CDR2 YNNKEL (reference sequence). Trimming stripped 0 bases from V and 2 bases from J, with 9 bases between. CDR3 length: 15 residues. This CDR3 is CASSQDSGDTDTQYF. CDR3 coding DNA: TGTGCCAGCAGCCAAGACTCAGGGGACACAGATACGCAGTATTTT.

CDR3 DNA: TGCGCCAGCAGCCAAGAAACCGTCAACACTGAAGCTTTCTTT. Amino acid sequence: CASSQETVNTEAFF. This rearrangement joins TRBV4-1 to TRBJ1-1; D unresolved. The CDR3 consists of 14 residues. The germline CDR1 and CDR2 sequences are MGHRA and YSYEKL. Trimming cost V 0 bases and J 2 bases, with 7 bases left between them.

This chain connects TRBV28 to TRBJ1-6, with 10 nucleotides matching TRBD1. The CDR3 consists of 15 residues. Germline V gene data show CDR1 as MDHEN and CDR2 as SYDVKM. V trimming: 6 bases; J trimming: 6 bases; junction bases outside the gene matches: 5. Written as DNA, the CDR3 is TGTGCCAGCAGGGGAAGGGACAGGGGTAATTCACCCCTCCACTTT. It yields the protein CASRGRDRGNSPLHF. The full variable domain, completed using reference TRBV28 and TRBJ1-6, is DVKVTQSSRYLVKRTGEKVFLECVQDMDHENMFWYRQDPGLGLRLIYFSYDVKMKEKGDIPEGYSVSREKKERFSLILESASTNQTSMYLCASRGRDRGNSPLHFGNGTRLTVT.

J is TRBJ2-2 and V is TRBV12-5; perhaps TRBD1 as D (6 bases). CDR1 and CDR2 (germline): LGHNT, FRNRAP. The CDR3 is 13 residues long. V shed 3 bases and J shed 6 bases, with 8 bases lying between them. The CDR3 loop reads CASGFAGAGELFF. CDR3 nucleotides: TGTGCTAGTGGTTTCGCAGGGGCCGGGGAGCTGTTTTTT.

This clonotype was found once. V and J are TRBV13 and TRBJ2-2; TRBD2 aligns across 10 bases. Germline CDR1 reads PRHDT; CDR2 reads FYEKMQ (reference sequence). The V and J ends lost 5 bases and 6 bases, in that order; junction bases with no gene match: 3. CDR3 length: 14 amino acids. CDR3 nucleotides: TGTGCCAGCAGCGAAACTAGCGGGGCCGGGGAGCTGTTTTTT. Translating gives CASSETSGAGELFF.

The CDR3 protein is CASSLPGQSSYNEQFF. DNA of the CDR3: TGTGCCAGCAGTTTACCTGGACAGAGCTCCTACAATGAGCAGTTCTTC. The J gene is TRBJ2-1, the V gene TRBV28, with TRBD1 as a possible D gene (6 bases). Per germline, CDR1 MDHEN and CDR2 SYDVKM. CDR3 size: 16 residues. V was shortened by 2 bases and J by 0 bases, with 11 bases between the two germline ends.

The chain employs TRBV14 and TRBJ1-2; 9 nucleotides line up with TRBD1. Germline CDR1 reads SGHDN; CDR2 reads FVKESK. There are 15 residues in the CDR3. V was pared by 1 base and J by 6 bases, with 6 bases of the junction left unmatched. CDR3 DNA sequence: TGTGCCAGCAGCCAAGGCCGCGGGACAGGGAATGGCTACACCTTC. Its translation: CASSQGRGTGNGYTF.

CDR3 residues: CASSLATSSTDTQYF. CDR3 coding DNA: TGCGCCAGCAGCTTGGCGACGAGTAGCACAGATACGCAGTATTTT. The gene calls are TRBV5-1 and TRBJ2-3; no reliable D call. The length of the CDR3 is 15 residues. Germline V CDR1 and CDR2: SGHRS, YFSETQ. Trimming left V 0 bases short and J 0 bases short, with 8 bases between.

In DNA, the CDR3 is TGTGCCAGCAGCCAAGCGGGGGGAGAGACCCAGTACTTC. Translating gives CASSQAGGETQYF. The chain couples TRBV3-1 to TRBJ2-5, with 7 nucleotides matching TRBD2. Germline V gene lookup returns CDR1 LGHDT and CDR2 YNNKEL (reference sequence). The ends lost 1 base at V and 4 bases at J; junction bases unmatched: 0. This CDR3 is built from 13 residues.

The rearrangement uses TRBV6-5 and TRBJ2-5; maybe TRBD2 (6 bases). Germline V gene data show CDR1 as MNHEY and CDR2 as SVGAGI. The length of the CDR3 is 17 residues. V lost 4 bases, J lost 2 bases, and 20 bases lay in between. CDR3 in DNA: TGTGCCAGCAGTTCCATCGGGACCAACGGGAGACAAGAGACCCAGTACTTC. It specifies CASSSIGTNGRQETQYF.

This chain connects TRBV7-8 to TRBJ2-3; maybe TRBD1 (7 bases). V lost 5 bases, J lost 2 bases, and 20 bases lay in between. CDR1 is SGHVS, CDR2 FQNEAQ, per germline. This CDR3 is 17 amino acids long. CDR3 DNA: TGTGCCAGCAGCGCAGTAGCGGACAGGAGGGACACAGATACGCAGTATTTT. Protein sequence: CASSAVADRRDTDTQYF.

This sequence joins TRBV29-1 and TRBJ2-2; D is undetermined. V dropped 0 bases and J dropped 3 bases, with 5 bases sitting between them. The CDR3 totals 13 residues. Germline CDR1 SQVTM, CDR2 ANQGSEA. CDR3 loop: CSVEEGDTGELFF. In DNA, the CDR3 is TGCAGCGTTGAAGAGGGTGACACCGGGGAGCTGTTTTTT.

V and J are TRBV4-2 and TRBJ2-3; no definite D call. Trimming removed 4 bases from V and 4 bases from J, with 15 bases in between. The CDR3 is 15 residues long. The V gene's germline CDR1 is LGHNA and CDR2 YNFKEQ. In nucleotides, the CDR3 is TGTGCCAGCAGCCTACGGGCAGATTCCTCAGATACGCAGTATTTT. Translated: CASSLRADSSDTQYF.